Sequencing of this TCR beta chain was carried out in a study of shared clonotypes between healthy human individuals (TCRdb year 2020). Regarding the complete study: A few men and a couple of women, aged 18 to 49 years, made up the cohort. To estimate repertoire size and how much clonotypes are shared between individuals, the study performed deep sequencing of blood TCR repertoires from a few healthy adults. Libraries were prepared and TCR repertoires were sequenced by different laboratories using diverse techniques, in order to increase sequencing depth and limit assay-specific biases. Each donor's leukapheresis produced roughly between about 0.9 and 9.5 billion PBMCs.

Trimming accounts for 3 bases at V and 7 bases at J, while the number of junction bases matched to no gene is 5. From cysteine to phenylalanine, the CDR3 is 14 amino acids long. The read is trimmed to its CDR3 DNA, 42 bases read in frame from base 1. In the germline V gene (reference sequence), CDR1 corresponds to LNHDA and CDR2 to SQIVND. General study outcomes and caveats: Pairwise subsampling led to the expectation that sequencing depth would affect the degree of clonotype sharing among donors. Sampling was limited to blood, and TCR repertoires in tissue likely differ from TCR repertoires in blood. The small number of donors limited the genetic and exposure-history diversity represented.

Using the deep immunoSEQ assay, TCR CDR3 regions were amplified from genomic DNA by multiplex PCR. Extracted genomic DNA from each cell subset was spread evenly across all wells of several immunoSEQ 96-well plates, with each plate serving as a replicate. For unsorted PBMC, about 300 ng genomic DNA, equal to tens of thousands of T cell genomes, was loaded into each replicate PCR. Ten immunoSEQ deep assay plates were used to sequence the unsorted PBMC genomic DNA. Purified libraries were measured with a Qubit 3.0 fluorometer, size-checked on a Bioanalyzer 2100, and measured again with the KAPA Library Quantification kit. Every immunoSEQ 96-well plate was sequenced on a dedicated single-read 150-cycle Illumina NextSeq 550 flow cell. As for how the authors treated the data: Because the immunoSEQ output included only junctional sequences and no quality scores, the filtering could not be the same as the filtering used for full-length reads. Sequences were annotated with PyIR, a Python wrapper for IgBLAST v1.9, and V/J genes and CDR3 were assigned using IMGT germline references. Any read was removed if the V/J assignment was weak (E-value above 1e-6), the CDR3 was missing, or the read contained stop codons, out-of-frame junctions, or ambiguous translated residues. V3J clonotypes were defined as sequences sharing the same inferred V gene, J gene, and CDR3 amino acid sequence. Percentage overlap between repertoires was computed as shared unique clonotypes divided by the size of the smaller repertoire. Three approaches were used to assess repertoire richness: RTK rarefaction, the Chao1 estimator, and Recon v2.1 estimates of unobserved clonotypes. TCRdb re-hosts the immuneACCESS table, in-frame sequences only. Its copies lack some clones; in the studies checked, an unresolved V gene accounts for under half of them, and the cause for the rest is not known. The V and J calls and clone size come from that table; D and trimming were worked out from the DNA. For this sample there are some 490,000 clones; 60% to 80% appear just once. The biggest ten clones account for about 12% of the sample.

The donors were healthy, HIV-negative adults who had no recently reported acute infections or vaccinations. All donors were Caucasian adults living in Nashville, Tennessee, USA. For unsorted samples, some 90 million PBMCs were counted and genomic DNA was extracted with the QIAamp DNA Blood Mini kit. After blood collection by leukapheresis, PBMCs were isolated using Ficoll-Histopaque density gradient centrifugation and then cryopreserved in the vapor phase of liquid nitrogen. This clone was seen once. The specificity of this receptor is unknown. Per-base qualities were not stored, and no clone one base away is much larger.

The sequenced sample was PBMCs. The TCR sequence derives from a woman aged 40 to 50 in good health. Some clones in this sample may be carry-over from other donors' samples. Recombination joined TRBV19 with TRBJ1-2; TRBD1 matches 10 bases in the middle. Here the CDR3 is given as CASSITTGGAGYTF. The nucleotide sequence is TGTGCCAGTAGTATCACGACAGGGGGCGCTGGCTACACCTTC.